A selection of T cell receptor beta chains follows, all from one sample in a study of T-cell reconstitution after alpha-beta-depleted transplantation in children. MiXCR was run by TCRdb on the PCR reads, yielding one entry per CDR3 protein. Of 600,000 to 700,000 distinct CDR3 sequences in the sample, roughly 17% were seen once. The sample in question was PBMCs from the stem cell graft donor, obtained from the stem cell graft. These receptors were obtained from a human donor who donated a stem cell graft to a child with acute myeloid leukemia. The CDR3 runs from the conserved cysteine through the conserved F or W. A D gene is named only where the DNA matches it firmly. A row's size may be missing; if present it is once, few, many or a size class.

abundance: .
d_gene: TRBD1
v_gene: TRBV20-1
j_gene: TRBJ2-5
CDR3aa: CSAREYRGQETQYF
CDR3nt: TGCAGTGCGCGAGAGTACAGGGGGCAAGAGACCCAGTACTTC

abundance: few
d_gene: .
v_gene: TRBV5-5
j_gene: TRBJ2-2
CDR3aa: CASSLAQAGELFF
CDR3nt: TGTGCCAGCAGCTTGGCCCAGGCCGGGGAGCTGTTTTTT

abundance: .
d_gene: .
v_gene: TRBV24-1
j_gene: TRBJ2-7
CDR3aa: CATSADSYEQYF
CDR3nt: TGTGCCACCAGTGCAGACTCCTACGAGCAGTACTTC

abundance: many
d_gene: .
v_gene: TRBV20-1
j_gene: TRBJ2-4
CDR3aa: CSARVPYGGSKNIQYF
CDR3nt: TGCAGTGCTAGAGTCCCCTACGGGGGCAGCAAAAACATTCAGTACTTC

abundance: .
d_gene: TRBD2
v_gene: TRBV7-2
j_gene: TRBJ2-1
CDR3aa: CASSLVGPGLGYNEQFF
CDR3nt: TGTGCCAGCAGCTTAGTGGGCCCGGGACTAGGGTACAATGAGCAGTTCTTC

abundance: many
d_gene: TRBD2
v_gene: TRBV20-1
j_gene: TRBJ2-5
CDR3aa: CSANRLAGFLETQYF
CDR3nt: TGCAGTGCTAACCGACTAGCGGGCTTCCTGGAGACCCAGTACTTC

abundance: few
d_gene: .
v_gene: TRBV20-1
j_gene: TRBJ1-4
CDR3aa: CSARPGTLATNEKLFF
CDR3nt: TGCAGTGCTAGACCGGGGACCTTAGCAACTAATGAAAAACTGTTTTTT

abundance: .
d_gene: .
v_gene: TRBV29-1
j_gene: TRBJ2-5
CDR3aa: CSVELRGGETQYF
CDR3nt: TGCAGCGTTGAACTGAGGGGTGGAGAGACCCAGTACTTC

abundance: few
d_gene: TRBD1
v_gene: TRBV7-2
j_gene: TRBJ1-5
CDR3aa: CASSYLTGMGQPQHF
CDR3nt: TGTGCCAGCAGTTACTTGACAGGGATGGGTCAGCCCCAGCATTTT

abundance: many
d_gene: .
v_gene: TRBV20-1
j_gene: TRBJ2-3
CDR3aa: CSARPLGGRATDTQYF
CDR3nt: TGCAGTGCTAGACCCCTGGGGGGCAGGGCCACAGATACGCAGTATTTT

abundance: .
d_gene: TRBD1
v_gene: TRBV6-1
j_gene: TRBJ2-1
CDR3aa: CASTLDRGFYNEQFF
CDR3nt: TGTGCCAGTACCCTGGACAGGGGGTTCTACAATGAGCAGTTCTTC

abundance: .
d_gene: .
v_gene: TRBV7-9
j_gene: TRBJ1-2
CDR3aa: CASILEGSGNYGYTF
CDR3nt: TGTGCCAGCATACTTGAAGGTTCGGGGAACTATGGCTACACCTTC

abundance: .
d_gene: TRBD1
v_gene: TRBV6-2/TRBV6-3
j_gene: TRBJ2-7
CDR3aa: CASSLSRDDRGDEQYF
CDR3nt: TGTGCCAGCAGTTTGAGCAGGGACGACAGGGGGGACGAGCAGTACTTC

abundance: many
d_gene: TRBD1
v_gene: TRBV6-5
j_gene: TRBJ2-1
CDR3aa: CASSYSRGRHNNEQFF
CDR3nt: TGTGCCAGCAGTTACTCGAGGGGGCGTCATAACAATGAGCAGTTCTTC

abundance: .
d_gene: .
v_gene: TRBV6-1
j_gene: TRBJ2-6
CDR3aa: CASSIQTGANVLTF
CDR3nt: TGTGCCAGCAGCATTCAGACTGGGGCCAACGTCCTGACTTTC

abundance: few
d_gene: .
v_gene: TRBV25-1
j_gene: TRBJ1-5
CDR3aa: CASSEAQGSQPQHF
CDR3nt: TGTGCCAGCAGTGAAGCTCAGGGAAGTCAGCCCCAGCATTTT

abundance: few
d_gene: .
v_gene: TRBV5-1
j_gene: TRBJ2-7
CDR3aa: CASSLEADSYEQYF
CDR3nt: TGCGCCAGCAGCTTGGAGGCAGACTCCTACGAGCAGTACTTC

abundance: many
d_gene: TRBD1
v_gene: TRBV20-1
j_gene: TRBJ2-5
CDR3aa: CSAKGQQETQYF
CDR3nt: TGCAGTGCCAAGGGACAGCAAGAGACCCAGTACTTC

abundance: many
d_gene: .
v_gene: TRBV20-1
j_gene: TRBJ1-1
CDR3aa: CSARRSGNTEAFF
CDR3nt: TGCAGTGCTAGAAGGTCCGGTAACACTGAAGCTTTCTTT

abundance: few
d_gene: .
v_gene: TRBV5-5
j_gene: TRBJ2-2
CDR3aa: CASSLGLARTGELFF
CDR3nt: TGTGCCAGCAGCTTGGGTCTAGCGCGAACCGGGGAGCTGTTTTTT

abundance: few
d_gene: .
v_gene: TRBV5-5
j_gene: TRBJ1-2
CDR3aa: CASSLDPSYGYTF
CDR3nt: TGTGCCAGCAGCTTGGATCCCAGCTATGGCTACACCTTC

abundance: many
d_gene: .
v_gene: TRBV5-1
j_gene: TRBJ2-2
CDR3aa: CASSLPSGELFF
CDR3nt: TGCGCCAGCAGCCTCCCGTCCGGGGAGCTGTTTTTT